The rows below give T cell receptor beta chains drawn from one sample of a study of control samples from healthy donors and cancer patients. TCRdb's copy holds only in-frame clones and misses some; the assay was immunoSEQ multiplex PCR. The table has under 95,000 clones, around four fifths seen once. Sequenced input: blood. Source of these receptors: a man aged 50-60 years in good health. Both conserved end residues are part of each CDR3. A D gene is named only where the DNA matches it firmly. Size tells how often a clone was seen (once, few, many) or the class of an expanded clone, and some rows leave it out.

J | V | D | size | DNA | CDR3
TRBJ2-7 | TRBV24-1 | TRBD2 | . | TGTGCCACCAGTGATACCCTAGCGGGAGTCGGCGAGCAGTACTTC | CATSDTLAGVGEQYF
TRBJ1-2 | TRBV6-6 | . | . | TGTGCCAGCAGTTACGACGGTACGTTTGGCTACACCTTC | CASSYDGTFGYTF
TRBJ2-5 | TRBV5-1 | TRBD2 | . | TGCGCCAGCAGCGGCCAACTAGCGGGAGAGGGGACCCAGTACTTC | CASSGQLAGEGTQYF
TRBJ2-2 | TRBV19 | . | . | TGTGCCAGTAGTATTTATGGGGGGGAGCTGTTTTTT | CASSIYGGELFF
TRBJ2-5 | TRBV14 | . | . | TGTGCCAGCAGCCTCGACGGTAATCAAGAGACCCAGTACTTC | CASSLDGNQETQYF
TRBJ2-7 | TRBV11-3 | . | . | TGTGCCAGCAGCTTTGGCGGCCCCTACGAGCAGTACTTC | CASSFGGPYEQYF
TRBJ2-1 | TRBV5-1 | . | . | TGCGCCAGCAGCTTGGATTGGGAAGAGTACAATGAGCAGTTCTTC | CASSLDWEEYNEQFF
TRBJ1-5 | TRBV6-1 | TRBD1 | once | TGTGCCAGCAGTGGAGGGACAGGGGAGTATAGCAATCAGCCCCAGCATTTT | CASSGGTGEYSNQPQHF
TRBJ2-7 | TRBV7-2 | . | . | TGTGCCAGCAGCTTCCTAACAGGGTTTTCCTACGAGCAGTACTTC | CASSFLTGFSYEQYF
TRBJ2-3 | TRBV18 | . | . | TGTGCCAGCTCACCGGTAGTTAAGGCGGATACGCAGTATTTT | CASSPVVKADTQYF
TRBJ2-1 | TRBV11-3 | . | . | TGTGCCAGCAGCTCCCTCGGGGGCTCCTACAATGAGCAGTTCTTC | CASSSLGGSYNEQFF
TRBJ2-5 | TRBV11-3 | . | . | TGTGCCAGCAGCTTAGGCAGGGGCGGGGAGACCCAGTACTTC | CASSLGRGGETQYF
TRBJ1-1 | TRBV30 | TRBD1 | . | TGTGCCTGGAGTTTAGGGACAGCCGAAGCTTTCTTT | CAWSLGTAEAFF
TRBJ1-3 | TRBV9 | . | once | TGTGCCAGCAGCGTAGATGGCAACACCATATATTTT | CASSVDGNTIYF
TRBJ1-3 | TRBV4-3 | . | . | TGCGCCAGCAGCCAAGACACAGAGGGCGTGGGATCTGGAAACACCATATATTTT | CASSQDTEGVGSGNTIYF
TRBJ2-5 | TRBV7-2 | TRBD2 | few | TGTGCCAGCAGCAGTTGGGCGGGAGGGGAAGAGACCCAGTACTTC | CASSSWAGGEETQYF
TRBJ1-2 | TRBV27 | TRBD1 | . | TGTGCCAGCAGTTTAGGACAGGGGGCATATGGCTACACCTTC | CASSLGQGAYGYTF
TRBJ2-3 | TRBV19 | . | . | TGTGCCAGTTCTCCGAGAGGGGCCGGGCGCACAGATACGCAGTATTTT | CASSPRGAGRTDTQYF
TRBJ2-7 | TRBV4-1 | TRBD1 | . | TGCGCCAGCAGCCAAGAGGGCGCACCGGGACAGGGGACCTACGAGCAGTACTTC | CASSQEGAPGQGTYEQYF
TRBJ1-4 | TRBV11-2 | TRBD1 | . | TGTGCCAGCAAAGGATCGGGACAGCTTAATGAAAAACTGTTTTTT | CASKGSGQLNEKLFF
TRBJ2-1 | TRBV3-1/TRBV3-2 | TRBD2 | . | TGTGCCAGCAGCCAGTCTAGCGGGAGATACAATGAGCAGTTCTTC | CASSQSSGRYNEQFF
TRBJ2-7 | TRBV5-6 | TRBD1 | . | TGTGCCAGCAGCCGGAGGGACAGGGTTACCGAGCAGTACTTC | CASSRRDRVTEQYF
TRBJ2-1 | TRBV7-2 | TRBD2 | . | TGTGCCAGCAGCTTGGCCGGGACTAGCCCGTTCTTC | CASSLAGTSPFF
TRBJ2-1 | TRBV28 | . | . | TGTGCCAGCACCGCGGTTAGGTTCCAGCAGTTCTTC | CASTAVRFQQFF
TRBJ1-2 | TRBV5-4 | . | . | TGTGCCAGCAGCTTACTCACGCTGAACTATGGCTACACCTTC | CASSLLTLNYGYTF
TRBJ2-7 | TRBV12-5 | . | . | TGTGCTAGTGGTTTGTACCTCACCTACGAGCAGTACTTC | CASGLYLTYEQYF
TRBJ2-2 | TRBV18 | . | . | TGTGCCAGCTCACCACAGCCAGGGTCGAACACCGGGGAGCTGTTTTTT | CASSPQPGSNTGELFF
TRBJ2-1 | TRBV24-1 | TRBD2 | . | TGTGCCACCAGTGACATTCGAGCGGGAGATTACAATGAGCAGTTCTTC | CATSDIRAGDYNEQFF
TRBJ2-7 | TRBV10-3 | . | once | TGTGCCATCAGTGCCGCCGCTTACGAGCAGTACTTC | CAISAAAYEQYF
TRBJ2-7 | TRBV28 | . | . | TGTGCCAGCAGTTTAAGGGGTGGGTGGTACGAGCAGTACTTC | CASSLRGGWYEQYF
TRBJ1-2 | TRBV5-6 | . | . | TGTGCCAGCAGCTTCACAAGGTCCTATGGCTACACCTTC | CASSFTRSYGYTF
TRBJ1-2 | TRBV2 | TRBD1 | once | TGTGCCAGCAGTGACCCGGGACAGCGAAACTATGGCTACACCTTC | CASSDPGQRNYGYTF
TRBJ2-7 | TRBV10-2 | TRBD1 | . | TGCGCCAGCAGAAAGGGACAGGCCTACGAGCAGTACTTC | CASRKGQAYEQYF
TRBJ2-3 | TRBV5-6 | . | . | TGTGCCAGCAGCTTGGCGGGAGCGCGAGATACGCAGTATTTT | CASSLAGARDTQYF
TRBJ1-5 | TRBV6-5 | . | . | TGTGCCAGCAATCAAGACGTATGGAGCAATCAGCCCCAGCATTTT | CASNQDVWSNQPQHF
TRBJ1-3 | TRBV9 | . | once | TGTGCCAGCAGCGTACAAGGAACCCTCTCTGGAAACACCATATATTTT | CASSVQGTLSGNTIYF
TRBJ1-4 | TRBV14 | . | . | TGTGCCAGCAGCCAAGATGGCCAAAAACTGTTTTTT | CASSQDGQKLFF
TRBJ2-6 | TRBV23-1 | TRBD1 | . | TGCGCCAGCAGTCAACGGTTAGCCGCGGGACAGGGGGCTTCTGGGGCCAACGTCCTGACTTTC | CASSQRLAAGQGASGANVLTF
TRBJ2-3 | TRBV4-3 | . | . | TGCGCCAGCAGCCAACGCGAGCGGGCAATGGATACGCAGTATTTT | CASSQRERAMDTQYF
TRBJ2-3 | TRBV30 | . | . | TGTGCCTGGAGTGATCCTGACGGGGGAGATACGCAGTATTTT | CAWSDPDGGDTQYF
TRBJ2-1 | TRBV6-1 | . | . | TGTGCCAGCAGTGAAGGGCCAGGAATCTACAATGAGCAGTTCTTC | CASSEGPGIYNEQFF
TRBJ1-1 | TRBV28 | . | . | TGTGCCAGCAGCTCACTCTTGGGGGGACGGGAAGCTTTCTTT | CASSSLLGGREAFF
TRBJ2-2 | TRBV6-1 | . | . | TGTGCCAGCAGTGAGTTTTCCCCCGGGGAGCTGTTTTTT | CASSEFSPGELFF